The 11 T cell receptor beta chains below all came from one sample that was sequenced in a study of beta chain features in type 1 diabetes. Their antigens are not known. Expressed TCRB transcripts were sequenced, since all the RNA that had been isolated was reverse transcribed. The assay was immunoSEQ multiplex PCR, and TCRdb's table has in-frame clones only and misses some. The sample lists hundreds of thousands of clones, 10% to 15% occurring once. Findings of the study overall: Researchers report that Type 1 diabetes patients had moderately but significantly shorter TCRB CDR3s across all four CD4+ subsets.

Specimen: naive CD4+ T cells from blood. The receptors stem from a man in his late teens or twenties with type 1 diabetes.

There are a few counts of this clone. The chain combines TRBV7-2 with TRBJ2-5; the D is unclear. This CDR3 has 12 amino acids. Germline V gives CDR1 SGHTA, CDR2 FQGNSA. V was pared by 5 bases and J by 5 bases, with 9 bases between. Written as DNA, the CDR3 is TGTGCCAGCAGCCGCCTCGTCGAGACCCAGTACTTC. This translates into CASSRLVETQYF. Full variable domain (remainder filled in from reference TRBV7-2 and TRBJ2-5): GAGVSQSPSNKVTEKGKDVELRCDPISGHTALYWYRQSLGQGLEFLIYFQGNSAPDKSGLPSDRFSAERTGGSVSTLTIQRTQQEDSAVYLCASSRLVETQYFGPGTRLLVL.

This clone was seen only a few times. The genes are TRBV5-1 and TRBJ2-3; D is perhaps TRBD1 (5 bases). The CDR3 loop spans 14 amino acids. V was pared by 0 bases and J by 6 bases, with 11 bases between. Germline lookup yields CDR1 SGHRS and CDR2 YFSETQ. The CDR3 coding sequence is TGCGCCAGCAGCTTGGGACAGCCAGAGGATACGCAGTATTTT. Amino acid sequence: CASSLGQPEDTQYF.

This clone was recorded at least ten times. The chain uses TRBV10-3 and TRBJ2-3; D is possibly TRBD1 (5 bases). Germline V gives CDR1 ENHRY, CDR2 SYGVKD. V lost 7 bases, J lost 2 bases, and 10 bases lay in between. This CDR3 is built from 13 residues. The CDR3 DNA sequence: TGTGCCATCACCACAGGAAACACAGATACGCAGTATTTT. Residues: CAITTGNTDTQYF.

Here the CDR3 DNA reads TGTGCCAGCAGCCTGGACAGGGGCACAGATACGCAGTATTTT. Translation gives CASSLDRGTDTQYF. The chain couples TRBV7-3 to TRBJ2-3, with 8 bases that match TRBD1. The V and J ends lost 5 bases and 1 base, in that order; junction bases with no gene match: 2. This CDR3 spans 14 amino acids. Per germline, CDR1 SGHTA and CDR2 FQGTGA.

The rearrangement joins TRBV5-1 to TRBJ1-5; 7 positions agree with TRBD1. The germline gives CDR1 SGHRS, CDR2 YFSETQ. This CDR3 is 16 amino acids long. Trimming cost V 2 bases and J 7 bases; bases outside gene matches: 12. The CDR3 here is CASSLGGGQGGQPQHF. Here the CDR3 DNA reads TGCGCCAGCAGCTTAGGAGGTGGGCAGGGGGGCCAGCCCCAGCATTTT. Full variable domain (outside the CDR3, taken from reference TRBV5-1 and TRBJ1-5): KAGVTQTPRYLIKTRGQQVTLSCSPISGHRSVSWYQQTPGQGLQFLFEYFSETQRNKGNFPGRFSGRQFSNSRSEMNVSTLELGDSALYLCASSLGGGQGGQPQHFGDGTRLSIL.

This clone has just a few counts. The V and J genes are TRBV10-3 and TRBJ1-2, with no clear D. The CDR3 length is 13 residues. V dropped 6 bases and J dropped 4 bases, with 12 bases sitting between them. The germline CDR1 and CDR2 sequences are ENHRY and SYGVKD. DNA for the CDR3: TGTGCCATCAGCCTACCGCGGGGCTATGGCTACACCTTC. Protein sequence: CAISLPRGYGYTF.

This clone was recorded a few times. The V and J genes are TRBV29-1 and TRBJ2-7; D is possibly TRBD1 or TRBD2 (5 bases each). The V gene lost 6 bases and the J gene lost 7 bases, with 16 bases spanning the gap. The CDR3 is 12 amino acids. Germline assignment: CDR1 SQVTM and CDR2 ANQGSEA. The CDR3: CSVPFGAREQYF. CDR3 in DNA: TGCAGCGTCCCCTTCGGGGCTAGAGAGCAGTACTTC.

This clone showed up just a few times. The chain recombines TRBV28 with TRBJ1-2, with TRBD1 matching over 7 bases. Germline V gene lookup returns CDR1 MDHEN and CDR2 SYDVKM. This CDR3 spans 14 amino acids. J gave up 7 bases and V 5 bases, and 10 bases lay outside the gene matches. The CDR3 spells CASSAGIAGGGYTF. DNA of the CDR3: TGTGCCAGCAGTGCCGGTATAGCAGGGGGTGGCTACACCTTC.

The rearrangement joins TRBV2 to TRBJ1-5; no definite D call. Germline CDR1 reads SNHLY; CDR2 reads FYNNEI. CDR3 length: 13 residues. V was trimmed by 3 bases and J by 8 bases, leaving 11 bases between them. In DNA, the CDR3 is TGTGCCAGCAGTGAGAGATTCTCGGAGCCCCAGCATTTT. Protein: CASSERFSEPQHF.

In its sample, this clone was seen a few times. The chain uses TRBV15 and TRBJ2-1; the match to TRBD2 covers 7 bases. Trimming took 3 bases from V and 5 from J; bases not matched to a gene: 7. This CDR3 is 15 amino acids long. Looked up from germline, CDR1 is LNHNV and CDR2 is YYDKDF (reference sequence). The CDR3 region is CATSSGQGGDNEQFF. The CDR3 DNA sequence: TGTGCCACCAGCAGTGGGCAGGGAGGGGACAATGAGCAGTTCTTC.

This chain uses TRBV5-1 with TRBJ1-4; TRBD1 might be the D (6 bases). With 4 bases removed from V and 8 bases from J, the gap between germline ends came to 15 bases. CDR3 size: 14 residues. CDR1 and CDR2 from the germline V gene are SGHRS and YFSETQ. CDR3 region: CASSGLQGTEKLFF. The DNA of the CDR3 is TGCGCCAGCAGCGGACTACAGGGAACCGAAAAACTGTTTTTT.